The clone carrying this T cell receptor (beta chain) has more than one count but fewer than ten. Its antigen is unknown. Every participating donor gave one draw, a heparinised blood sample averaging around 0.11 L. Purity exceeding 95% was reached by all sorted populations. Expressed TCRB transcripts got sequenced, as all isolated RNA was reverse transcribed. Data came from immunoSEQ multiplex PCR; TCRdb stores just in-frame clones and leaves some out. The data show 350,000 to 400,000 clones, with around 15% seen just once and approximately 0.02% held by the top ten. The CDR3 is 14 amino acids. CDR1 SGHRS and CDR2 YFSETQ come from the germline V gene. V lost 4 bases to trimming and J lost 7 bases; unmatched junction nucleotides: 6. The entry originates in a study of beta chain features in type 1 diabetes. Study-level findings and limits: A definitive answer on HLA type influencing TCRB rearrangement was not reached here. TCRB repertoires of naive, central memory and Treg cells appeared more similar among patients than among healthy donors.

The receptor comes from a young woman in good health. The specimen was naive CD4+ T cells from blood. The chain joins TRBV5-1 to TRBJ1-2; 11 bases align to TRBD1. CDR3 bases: TGCGCCAGCAGCGTCGGACAGGGGGCTCTTGGCTACACCTTC. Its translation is CASSVGQGALGYTF.